Shown below are 13 T cell receptor beta chains from a single sample sequenced in a study of cytomegalovirus exposure and HLA in healthy donors. PCR involved 60 Vbeta and 13 Jbeta primers. Sequencing was performed with immunoSEQ multiplex PCR; in TCRdb, only in-frame clones are kept and a portion is missing. Among under 250,000 clones listed, approximately 79% were seen once. Material for sequencing was PBMCs. These receptors came from a woman between 25 and 40 years old in good health and CMV-seropositive.

V usage is TRBV11-3 and J usage is TRBJ1-4; 9 positions agree with TRBD1. The CDR3 consists of 16 residues. The ends lost 6 bases at V and 4 bases at J; junction bases unmatched: 9. The germline gives CDR1 SGHNT, CDR2 YENEEA. CDR3 sequence reads: CASSFRRGQGNEKLFF. The CDR3 bases are TGTGCCAGCAGTTTTAGACGGGGACAGGGTAATGAAAAACTGTTTTTT.

J is TRBJ2-7 and V is TRBV2, with D possibly being TRBD1 (6 bases). V lost 6 bases and J 3 bases, leaving 9 bases between the germline ends. CDR1 and CDR2 (germline): SNHLY, FYNNEI. This CDR3 spans 12 amino acids. CDR3 loop: CASSRTVYEQYF. In DNA form, the CDR3 reads TGTGCCAGCAGCCGGACAGTCTACGAGCAGTACTTC.

This chain uses TRBV30 with TRBJ2-1, with D maybe TRBD2 (6 bases). Per germline, CDR1 GTSNPN and CDR2 SVGIG (reference sequence). V lost 5 bases and J 9 bases, leaving 14 bases between the germline ends. There are 12 residues in the CDR3. As DNA, the CDR3 is TGTGCCTGGGGGGGGAAAGGGATTGAGCAGTTCTTC. As protein: CAWGGKGIEQFF.

CDR3 loop: CAWNKGASTDTQYF. The CDR3 region has the DNA TGTGCCTGGAACAAGGGAGCTAGCACAGATACGCAGTATTTT. This rearrangement joins TRBV30 to TRBJ2-3; D might be TRBD2 (5 bases). Looked up from germline, CDR1 is GTSNPN and CDR2 is SVGIG (reference sequence). The CDR3 is made up of 14 amino acids. The V gene lost 4 bases and the J gene lost 0 bases, with 11 bases spanning the gap.

The rearrangement links TRBV23-1 to TRBJ2-3; D is perhaps TRBD1 (11 bases). TRBV23-1 is classed as an ORF, of uncertain function. V was trimmed by 2 bases and J by 5 bases, leaving 20 bases between them. The CDR3 is 17 residues long. Here the CDR3 DNA reads TGCGCCAGCAGTCAAGGACAGGGGGCTAGCGGGAGAGATACGCAGTATTTT. Translation: CASSQGQGASGRDTQYF.

This clone was seen a single time. Its ends do not fully match the called genes, so a read error is possible. The chain carries TRBV7-2 and TRBJ1-3; 8 positions agree with TRBD1. CDR1 is SGHTA, CDR2 FQGNSA, per germline. This CDR3 spans 13 amino acids. The CDR3 DNA sequence: TGTGCCAGCAGTCATGACAGGGGAAAGACCATATATTTT. Encoded protein: CASSHDRGKTIYF.

This rearrangement joins TRBV7-8 to TRBJ1-1, with D maybe TRBD1 (5 bases). Per germline, CDR1 SGHVS and CDR2 FQNEAQ. The CDR3 totals 15 residues. Trimming left V 8 bases short and J 0 bases short, with 16 bases between. CDR3 nucleotides: TGTGCCAGCGCACTCACGGGGGGAATGAACACTGAAGCTTTCTTT. It specifies CASALTGGMNTEAFF. The variable domain in full, completed from reference TRBV7-8 and TRBJ1-1, reads GAGVSQSPRYKVAKRGQDVALRCDPISGHVSLFWYQQALGQGPEFLTYFQNEAQLDKSGLPSDRFFAERPEGSVSTLKIQRTQQEDSAVYLCASALTGGMNTEAFFGQGTRLTVV.

J is TRBJ2-1 and V is TRBV27; no definite D call. This CDR3 comprises 14 residues. The V gene's germline CDR1 is MNHEY and CDR2 SMNVEV (reference sequence). V was clipped by 4 bases and J by 0 bases, with 7 bases between them. The CDR3: CASSSGSSYNEQFF. CDR3 DNA sequence: TGTGCCAGCAGTTCTGGCAGCTCCTACAATGAGCAGTTCTTC.

CDR3 bases: TGTGCCAGCAGTGATATAAGGTCTAGCGGGACCTACGAGCAGTACTTC. Translated, it gives CASSDIRSSGTYEQYF. V and J are TRBV2 and TRBJ2-7; 9 bases map to TRBD2. The germline gives CDR1 SNHLY, CDR2 FYNNEI. This CDR3 is 16 amino acids long. The V segment lost 3 bases and the J segment 2 bases; nucleotides outside the gene matches: 8.

The rearrangement joins TRBV5-4 to TRBJ2-5, with 9 bases matching TRBD2. Germline V gene sequence: CDR1 SGHNT, CDR2 YYREEE (reference sequence). The ends lost 4 bases at V and 3 bases at J; junction bases unmatched: 10. The CDR3 loop spans 16 amino acids. As DNA, the CDR3 is TGTGCCAGCAGCCTGATGCGGGAGGGAGGCGAAGAGACCCAGTACTTC. Protein product: CASSLMREGGEETQYF.

V is TRBV29-1 and J is TRBJ2-7, with 11 bases identical to TRBD1. Trimming cost V 3 bases and J 3 bases; bases outside gene matches: 10. Germline V gene lookup returns CDR1 SQVTM and CDR2 ANQGSEA. The CDR3 length is 16 residues. CDR3 residues: CSVDDRVGTGGYEQYF. The DNA for the CDR3 is TGCAGCGTTGATGATCGGGTAGGGACAGGGGGCTACGAGCAGTACTTC.

The chain links TRBV4-1 to TRBJ2-3, with 11 bases fitting TRBD2. Germline lookup yields CDR1 MGHRA and CDR2 YSYEKL. CDR3 size: 16 residues. V was pared by 4 bases and J by 5 bases, with 8 bases of the junction left unmatched. The CDR3 reads CASSRVRLAGKDTQYF. The DNA for the CDR3 is TGCGCCAGCAGCCGGGTGCGACTAGCGGGGAAAGATACGCAGTATTTT.

This sequence joins TRBV2 and TRBJ1-4; 9 bases map to TRBD1. The V segment lost 1 base and the J segment 8 bases; nucleotides outside the gene matches: 11. CDR1 is SNHLY, CDR2 FYNNEI, per germline. The CDR3 consists of 17 residues. CDR3 bases: TGTGCCAGCAGTGAAGGTCCGTCGGGACAGGGATGGGAAAAACTGTTTTTT. Translating gives CASSEGPSGQGWEKLFF.